This T cell receptor (beta chain) was captured by sequencing in a study of T cells in Graves' hyperthyroidism and ophthalmopathy (dated by TCRdb to between 2019 and 2020). As for the study more broadly: Peripheral blood samples were taken at the time of initial diagnosis, prior to any treatment. A discovery cohort of approximately 97 patients, approximately 44 with Graves' ophthalmopathy and under 60 with stable Graves' hyperthyroidism, was used to find distinguishing TCR V-J signatures. Prospective prediction of ophthalmopathy was tested in an independent validation cohort of 18 to 20 hyperthyroidism patients and 17 patients who later progressed to ophthalmopathy. The 100 or so discovery patients were divided at random into training and test sets in a 7:3 ratio. Thyroid tissue and blood T-cell repertoires from six Graves' hyperthyroidism patients were also compared in the study. After blood sampling, hyperthyroidism patients were treated with methimazole at a starting dose of 30 mg daily, and ophthalmopathy patients were treated with high-dose intravenous methylprednisolone. The paper describes TCR Vbeta CDR3 sequencing of roughly 130 peripheral blood samples, made up of around 41 ophthalmopathy patients, over 70 hyperthyroidism patients and 17 progressor patients.

Hyperthyroidism patients were newly diagnosed, with disease duration under 2 months, and aged 18 to 65 years. The study excluded patients with uncontrolled infections, other autoimmune diseases, pregnancy or lactation. Diagnoses were based on clinical symptoms, serum thyroxine and TRAb, thyroid ultrasound and orbital computed tomography. Blood from progressor patients was collected at the time of first diagnosis with hyperthyroidism, before any ophthalmopathy symptoms had appeared. PBMCs were separated from approximately 9.9 ml of fresh peripheral blood using Ficoll-Paque density gradient centrifugation. Patients classed as progressors first received a Graves' hyperthyroidism diagnosis and then went on to develop ophthalmopathy during follow-up. Trizol reagent was used to extract total RNA, and RNA quality was then checked on an Agilent 2100 Bioanalyzer. V is pared back by 4 bases and J by 5 bases, with 18 bases lying between the germline termini. CDR1 SGDLS and CDR2 YYNGEE are derived from the germline V gene. From the cysteine up to the phenylalanine, the CDR3 has a length of 15 residues. Only the CDR3 region is kept as DNA, spanning 45 bases read in frame from base 1.

On the study overall, not on this receptor specifically: Blood samples also contained most of the expanded thyroid clonotypes (frequency above 0.001), which suggests that blood repertoires may reflect thyroid immune responses. Sample size was not statistically predetermined, and blinding of investigators to group allocation was not performed. In validation, the model predicted progression to ophthalmopathy with roughly 66% sensitivity and less than 75% specificity, a median of around 6.6 months before onset. In cross-validation, a model built on a 13 V-J signature told ophthalmopathy apart from stable hyperthyroidism with approximately 90% sensitivity and approximately 81% specificity, and in testing the same model reached 80%/75%.

The TCR beta CDR3 regions were amplified from RNA transcripts. For the first round of RT-PCR on the TCR CDR3, the HTBI primer set was used together with the Qiagen OneStep RT-PCR kit. Libraries were constructed in a second round of multiplex PCR, after which size selection and purification were performed. Paired-end sequencing of the libraries was performed with 100 bp reads on an Illumina HiSeq2000. The published analysis was carried out like this. SOAPnuke was used to process the raw data, throwing out any read that contained adapters or uncalled bases, had a mean Phred below 15, or lacked an exact constant-primer or identifier match. High-quality paired reads were merged using COPE v1.2.5, and each unique nucleotide sequence was defined as a clonotype. Clonotypes were aligned to IMGT TRBV, TRBD and TRBJ reference segments using MiTCR v1.1. The analysis was restricted to V-J combinations with a frequency above 0.0001, which together covered around 99% of the repertoires. The TCS score was defined as the ratio of F50 (clonal expansion) to E x V (chaos), calculated using BLOSUM62-based TCRdist between CDR3 peptides within each V-J. Welch's t-statistics and random forest reduced 450 to 600 V-J features to 10 to 15, which were used in a naive Bayes classifier (R e1071). TCRdb handled the public reads itself, with Q25 trimming in fastp and clone calling in MiXCR, and kept productive beta chains. Merged by CDR3 protein, the rows form single entries marked with the most common genes and DNA. TCRdb's processing, not the authors', yielded these V and J calls. The sample yields more than 300,000 distinct CDR3 sequences; approximately 17% were counted once. The biggest ten clones account for around a third of the sample.

With regard to this clonotype: Which antigen it targets is not known. There are no base qualities to consult, and no much larger clone falls within one base.

Recombination connected TRBV9 to TRBJ1-1; the D gene cannot be resolved reliably. This clonotype originated in a woman between 25 and 40 years old with Graves' hyperthyroidism that later progressed to Graves' ophthalmopathy. Source material: blood. The CDR3 region: CASSPRTGSGTEAFF. The nucleotide sequence is TGTGCCAGCAGCCCGCGAACGGGCTCCGGAACTGAAGCTTTCTTT.